The clone carrying this TCR beta chain was counted ten times or more. This entry belongs to a study of response to subunit inactivated influenza vaccine. Each CDR3 protein is one row after TCRdb ran MiXCR on the RT-PCR reads. Here the sample spans 860,000 or so distinct CDR3 sequences, 21% being singletons. This CDR3 contains 15 residues. CDR1 SEHNR and CDR2 FQNEAQ come from the germline V gene (reference sequence). V dropped 1 base and J dropped 1 base, with 11 bases sitting between them. The source material was PBMCs from blood, sampled roughly 5 days after vaccination. The sequence was obtained from a man aged 45-60 years who received an inactivated influenza vaccine. The chain uses TRBV7-9 and TRBJ2-7; D unclear. The CDR3 sequence is CASSLVVGGSYEQYF. CDR3 coding DNA: TGTGCCAGCAGCTTAGTTGTTGGCGGATCCTACGAGCAGTACTTC.